Described below is a single TCR beta chain sequence and its context. Its target is not known. The same CDR3 can be traced to other DNA sequences in this sample. This sample is drawn from a study of shared clonotypes between healthy human individuals. Study outcomes and limitations: The four-donor shared clonotypes exceeded non-shared clonotypes in generation probability, with non-shared ones scoring lower.

The table came from immunoSEQ multiplex PCR; TCRdb's copy has only in-frame clones and leaves some out. The sample lists hundreds of thousands of clones, roughly 98% occurring once. Terminally differentiated effector memory CD45RA+ cells were left out of the naive CD8 fraction, which was CD45RO-negative and positively selected for CCR7. The donor population consisted of healthy HIV-negative adults with no recent acute infections or vaccinations. The CDR3 extends over 14 amino acids. V shed 2 bases and J 5 bases; nucleotides not matched to a gene: 3. From germline, CDR1 is SGDLS and CDR2 YYNGEE. The sample consisted of naive CD8+ T cells sorted from blood. This clonotype was obtained from a man between 25 and 39 years old in good health. The genes are TRBV9 and TRBJ2-2; TRBD2 matches 7 bases. Here the CDR3 reads CASSVGGGTGELFF. The CDR3 bases are TGTGCCAGCAGCGTGGGCGGGGGAACCGGGGAGCTGTTTTTT.